One sample yielded the 2 T cell receptor beta chains listed below, sequenced in a study of shared clonotypes between healthy human individuals. Generated by immunoSEQ multiplex PCR, the TCRdb table keeps only in-frame clones and is missing some. The sample consists of 2 million to 2.5 million clones, around 95% of them appearing once. Material: naive CD4+ T cells sorted from blood. The subset is: CD45RA+ positively selected. These receptors were obtained from a man in his late teens or twenties in good health.

The gene calls are TRBV7-9 and TRBJ2-1; TRBD2 matches at 10 bases. Losses at the gene ends were 0 bases for V and 4 bases for J; bases not matched to a gene: 9. Germline V gene sequence: CDR1 SEHNR, CDR2 FQNEAQ (reference sequence). The CDR3 loop spans 18 amino acids. CDR3 in amino acids: CASSLAWASGSAYNEQFF. CDR3 coding DNA: TGTGCCAGCAGCTTAGCGTGGGCTAGCGGGAGTGCGTACAATGAGCAGTTCTTC.

The rearrangement uses TRBV25-1 and TRBJ2-3; 9 nucleotides align to TRBD2. Germline values: CDR1 MGHDK, CDR2 SYGVNS. J gave up 6 bases and V 3 bases, and 4 bases lay outside the gene matches. The CDR3 is 14 amino acids. The CDR3 DNA reads TGTGCCAGCAGTGATCCTGGGACTAGCGATACGCAGTATTTT. It is translated as CASSDPGTSDTQYF.